The entry below describes one T cell receptor (beta chain). This clone was counted a few times. The target of this receptor is not known. Base qualities are not at hand, and no much larger clone is one base apart. Each collaborating institution followed its own protocols to collect whole blood in K2EDTA tubes. Collaborator samples were shipped for TCRbeta analysis as frozen whole blood, isolated PBMCs, or DNA extracted from either sample type. The sample belongs to a study of blood T cell repertoires in COVID-19 (dated by TCRdb to the early 2020s). Study-level background: Samples from collaborators originated in the United States, Italy and Spain and spanned both the acute and convalescent phases of COVID-19. Where HLA class I and class II types were available, the types were taken from metadata supplied by the sample provider, not from assay-based typing. A freely available public database, intended as a resource for researchers studying the immune response to SARS-CoV-2, is where the repertoires were released. The samples were drawn from the first 160 participants of the ongoing ImmuneRACE study and from roughly 1,300 subjects provided by 6 global collaborators. Subjects who had been exposed to COVID-19, were actively infected with it, or had recovered from it provided the deeply sampled blood TCRbeta repertoires that made up the dataset. Sample metadata almost always included a de-identified subject ID, COVID-19 status, age in years and sex. The material from the prospective study consisted of cDNA or gDNA derived from T cells, B-cell-depleted T cells, or PBMCs.

Overall results and qualifications from the work: The amount of clinical and demographic metadata varied by source and participant and was provided uncurated.

The immunoSEQ Assay, a bias-controlled multiplex PCR, was used to amplify TCRbeta CDR3 regions from genomic DNA. Under the source paper's analysis protocol: Within the assay, amplification of reference gene primers was used to estimate how many nucleated cells each sample contained. To quantify the absolute abundance of each unique TCRbeta CDR3 rearrangement, sequence reads were collapsed and filtered. Productive Simpson clonality was computed per sample as the square root of Simpson's diversity index over productive rearrangements. The table comes from immuneACCESS by way of TCRdb, which keeps in-frame sequences with V and J called. Part of the clones is missing from these tables; in studies checked, under half for an unresolved V gene and the rest for unknown reasons. V, J and clone size derive from that table, while D and trimming were established from the DNA sequence. The sample profile shows roughly 250,000 clones; 88% of them were found once. Of the sample, roughly 0.8% is held by the ten largest clones.

The clonotype was recovered from a woman in her twenties or thirties with acute or convalescent COVID-19. The sequenced material came from peripheral blood.

The CDR3 here reads CASSVGTSGSFYEQYF. In nucleotides, the sequence is TGTGCCAGCAGCGTAGGGACTAGCGGGAGCTTTTACGAGCAGTACTTC. The rearrangement combines TRBV9 with TRBJ2-7, and TRBD2 matches 13 of the central bases. Trimming leaves V shorter by 0 bases and J shorter by 4 bases, with the junction holding 4 bases beyond the gene matches. From cysteine to phenylalanine, the CDR3 is 16 amino acids long. The entry retains the CDR3 DNA only, 48 bases that are in frame from base 1. CDR1 SGDLS and CDR2 YYNGEE are derived from the germline V gene.